This T cell receptor beta chain was recorded in a study of OX40 agonist ivuxolimab in advanced cancers. Study at large: As their treatment, patients were administered ivuxolimab, an agonistic anti-OX40 (CD134) antibody. Among those treated, three patients had partial responses, one with hepatocellular carcinoma and two with cutaneous melanoma.

In the case of this clone: The antigen is not known.

Study-level points and caveats: Clonal expansion in partial responders at 0.1-3.0 mg/kg ranked among the lowest.

CDR3 length: 15 amino acids. V gave up 4 bases and J gave up 5 bases, with 18 bases separating them. Per germline, CDR1 SGHRS and CDR2 YFSETQ. Only in-frame clones appear in the TCRdb table, and some are missing; sequencing was by immunoSEQ multiplex PCR. The sample has approximately 23,000 clones; 70% to 90% are singletons. The chain joins TRBV5-1 to TRBJ2-5; the D gene could be TRBD1 or TRBD2 (6 bases each). The sample consisted of CD4+ or CD8+ T cells sorted from blood, taken in a trial of the OX40 agonist ivuxolimab. The receptor's source is an adult with an advanced solid tumor such as melanoma, head and neck, liver or kidney cancer. The CDR3 coding sequence is TGCGCCAGCAGCCCCGGGGGCCTTGGGATCGAGACCCAGTACTTC. Translated, it gives CASSPGGLGIETQYF.